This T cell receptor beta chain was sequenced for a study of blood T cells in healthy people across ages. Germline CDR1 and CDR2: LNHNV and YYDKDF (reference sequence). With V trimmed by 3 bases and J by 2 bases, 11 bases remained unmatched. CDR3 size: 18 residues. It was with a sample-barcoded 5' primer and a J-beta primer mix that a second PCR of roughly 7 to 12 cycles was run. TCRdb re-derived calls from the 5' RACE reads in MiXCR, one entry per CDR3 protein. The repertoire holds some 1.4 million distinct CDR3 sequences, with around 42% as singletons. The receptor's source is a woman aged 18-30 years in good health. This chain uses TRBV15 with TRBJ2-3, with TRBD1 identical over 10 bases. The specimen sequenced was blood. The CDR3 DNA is TGTGCCACCAGCAGCTCACGGACTGACAGGGGGCCCACAGATACGCAGTATTTT. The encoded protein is CATSSSRTDRGPTDTQYF.